Below are 18 T cell receptor beta chains sequenced from a single sample in a study of response to subunit inactivated influenza vaccine. MiXCR, run by TCRdb on the RT-PCR reads, gives a single entry per CDR3 protein. The table shows 540,000 or so distinct CDR3 sequences, with 13% occurring only once. This sample comprised PBMCs from blood, obtained roughly 45 days after vaccination. These receptors were collected from a man in his fifties who received an inactivated influenza vaccine.

This clonotype was detected ten times or more. The chain links TRBV20-1 to TRBJ2-1; the match to TRBD2 covers 14 bases. V was pared by 6 bases and J by 8 bases, with 6 bases of the junction left unmatched. The CDR3 runs to 14 residues. CDR1 is DFQATT and CDR2 is SNEGSKA in the germline V gene (reference sequence). The CDR3 sequence: CSASGTSGSYEQFF. The CDR3 region has the DNA TGCAGTGCCTCCGGGACTAGCGGGAGTTATGAGCAGTTCTTC.

This clonotype has only a few counts. The chain recombines TRBV28 with TRBJ1-2; 8 bases are shared with TRBD1. Germline lookup yields CDR1 MDHEN and CDR2 SYDVKM. Trimming took 3 bases from V and 5 from J; bases not matched to a gene: 5. The CDR3 loop spans 14 amino acids. The CDR3 here is CASSFSGGGYGYTF. CDR3 in DNA: TGTGCCAGCAGTTTTTCAGGGGGCGGATATGGCTACACCTTC.

This clonotype was detected many times. The chain employs TRBV10-3 and TRBJ2-1, with TRBD2 matching 7 bases. V trimming: 4 bases; J trimming: 7 bases; junction bases outside the gene matches: 4. The germline gives CDR1 ENHRY, CDR2 SYGVKD. CDR3 length: 13 amino acids. The CDR3 coding sequence is TGTGCCATCAGTGGCGGGAGTTGGAATGAGCAGTTCTTC. Encoded protein: CAISGGSWNEQFF.

This clonotype was counted a few times. The V and J genes are TRBV7-9 and TRBJ2-3; 9 bases match TRBD1. Germline assignment: CDR1 SEHNR and CDR2 FQNEAQ (reference sequence). J gave up 4 bases and V 5 bases, and 7 bases lay outside the gene matches. The CDR3 is 15 amino acids. The CDR3 spells CASSGRTGASDTQYF. The CDR3 DNA follows: TGTGCCAGCAGCGGAAGGACAGGGGCTTCAGATACGCAGTATTTT. Complete variable domain (other parts from reference TRBV7-9 and TRBJ2-3): DTGVSQNPRHKITKRGQNVTFRCDPISEHNRLYWYRQTLGQGPEFLTYFQNEAQLEKSRLLSDRFSAERPKGSFSTLEIQRTEQGDSAMYLCASSGRTGASDTQYFGPGTRLTVL.

CDR3 coding DNA: TGTGCCAGCAGCCGACGTTTCACGTCCTTTAGCACAGATACGCAGTATTTT. It is translated as CASSRRFTSFSTDTQYF. The chain is built from TRBV7-2 and TRBJ2-3; D uncertain. Germline values: CDR1 SGHTA, CDR2 FQGNSA. The CDR3 contains 17 residues. The germline V and J ends were trimmed by 5 bases and 0 bases, with 18 bases remaining between them.

This clonotype was counted a few times. The chain employs TRBV5-1 and TRBJ2-5, with a possible D match to TRBD1 (6 bases). Trimming stripped 7 bases from V and 2 bases from J, with 9 bases between. Germline assignment: CDR1 SGHRS and CDR2 YFSETQ. The CDR3 has 12 amino acids. This CDR3 is CASLGAQETQYF. In DNA form, the CDR3 reads TGCGCCAGCCTGGGGGCGCAAGAGACCCAGTACTTC.

The genes are TRBV4-2 and TRBJ2-1; D call uncertain. V was cut by 4 bases and J by 4 bases, with 14 bases left in between. The CDR3 contains 15 residues. The germline gives CDR1 LGHNA, CDR2 YNFKEQ. The CDR3 here is CASSPVTSEYNEQFF. The CDR3, as DNA: TGTGCCAGCAGCCCCGTTACGTCAGAATACAATGAGCAGTTCTTC.

The gene calls are TRBV2 and TRBJ2-3, with D hard to call. V was trimmed by 4 bases and J by 6 bases, leaving 2 bases between them. This CDR3 has 10 amino acids. Germline V CDR1 and CDR2: SNHLY, FYNNEI. Here the CDR3 reads CASSVDTQYF. CDR3 nucleotide sequence: TGTGCCAGCAGTGTTGATACGCAGTATTTT. The full variable domain, completed using reference TRBV2 and TRBJ2-3, is EPEVTQTPSHQVTQMGQEVILRCVPISNHLYFYWYRQILGQKVEFLVSFYNNEISEKSEIFDDQFSVERPDGSNFTLKIRSTKLEDSAMYFCASSVDTQYFGPGTRLTVL.

The chain recombines TRBV29-1 with TRBJ2-7; D not certain. V dropped 7 bases and J dropped 2 bases, with 15 bases sitting between them. Per germline, CDR1 SQVTM and CDR2 ANQGSEA. The CDR3 has 13 residues. CDR3 DNA sequence: TGCAGCGCCGGCGGAGCGTTCACCTACGAGCAGTACTTC. Residues: CSAGGAFTYEQYF.

This clonotype was found many times. The chain couples TRBV20-1 to TRBJ2-4; TRBD2 is a possible D gene (6 bases). Germline loops: CDR1 DFQATT, CDR2 SNEGSKA (reference sequence). The CDR3 is 12 amino acids. Trimming pared 0 bases from V and 8 bases from J, leaving 8 bases between. The CDR3: CSARDWGDIQYF. DNA for the CDR3: TGCAGTGCTAGAGATTGGGGGGACATTCAGTACTTC.

V and J are TRBV28 and TRBJ2-3; TRBD2 matches at 11 bases. V shed 5 bases, J shed 4 bases, and the junction held 5 bases outside the gene matches. The CDR3 has 15 residues. The germline V gene encodes CDR1 MDHEN and CDR2 SYDVKM. CDR3 amino acids: CASSRSSGRSDTQYF. The DNA of the CDR3 is TGTGCCAGCAGTCGATCTAGCGGGAGGTCAGATACGCAGTATTTT.

The chain is built from TRBV12-3 or TRBV12-4 and TRBJ2-7; perhaps TRBD1 as D (6 bases). The V end lost 3 bases, the J end lost 4 bases, and 16 bases lay between the germline ends. The CDR3 is 15 residues long. This CDR3 is CASSFGAGALYEQYF. In nucleotides, the CDR3 is TGTGCCAGCAGTTTTGGTGCAGGGGCTCTTTACGAGCAGTACTTC.

This clonotype was seen more than once but under ten times. The V call is TRBV20-1, the J call TRBJ2-3; 8 bases are shared with TRBD2. The germline V gene encodes CDR1 DFQATT and CDR2 SNEGSKA (reference sequence). The CDR3 totals 19 residues. Trimming took 1 base from V and 3 from J; bases not matched to a gene: 18. CDR3: CSARVGSGTVIRLTDTQYF. The CDR3 nucleotides read TGCAGTGCTAGAGTGGGTAGCGGGACCGTCATTCGATTGACAGATACGCAGTATTTT.

The chain has TRBV6-1 and TRBJ2-2; weak D call: TRBD2 (5 bases). The CDR3 contains 15 residues. CDR1 and CDR2 (germline): MNHNS, SASEGT. Trimming stripped 7 bases from V and 7 bases from J, with 19 bases between. The CDR3 reads CASTKTGKGNGELFF. As DNA, the CDR3 is TGTGCCAGCACCAAGACCGGGAAAGGCAACGGGGAGCTGTTTTTT.

The rearrangement uses TRBV12-3 or TRBV12-4 and TRBJ2-5; 7 nucleotides align to TRBD2. The CDR3 sequence is 15 residues long. The J segment lost 4 bases and the V segment lost 4 bases, leaving 9 bases of the junction unmatched. CDR3 coding DNA: TGTGCCAGCAGTTCCCGGGACTACGGGGGAGAGACCCAGTACTTC. This translates into CASSSRDYGGETQYF.

This clonotype was detected only a few times. The chain couples TRBV20-1 to TRBJ2-7; no firm D call. Trimming stripped 6 bases from V and 5 bases from J, with 17 bases between. CDR3 length: 13 amino acids. The germline V gene encodes CDR1 DFQATT and CDR2 SNEGSKA (reference sequence). The DNA of the CDR3 is TGCAGTGCCCAACAAAGCCTGTTCCACGAGCAGTACTTC. Its translation is CSAQQSLFHEQYF.

This clonotype was observed a handful of times. This chain links TRBV28 with TRBJ1-1; 7 positions agree with TRBD1. CDR1 is MDHEN and CDR2 is SYDVKM in the germline V gene. Trimming removed 3 bases from V and 0 bases from J; junction bases left unmatched: 10. There are 17 residues in the CDR3. The CDR3 DNA sequence: TGTGCCAGCAGTTTTAACTTGGGACAGCAACTGAACACTGAAGCTTTCTTT. Translated: CASSFNLGQQLNTEAFF.

J is TRBJ2-7 and V is TRBV10-2; 12 bases line up with TRBD1. Germline V gene sequence: CDR1 WSHSY, CDR2 SAAADI. The CDR3 totals 15 residues. The trim removed 10 bases at V and 2 bases at J, leaving 9 bases unmatched. DNA of the CDR3: TGCGCCACGAGGGAGGGACAGGGGGCCACCTACGAGCAGTACTTC. It specifies CATREGQGATYEQYF.